Below are 7 T cell receptor beta chains sequenced from a single sample in a study of CD8+ T cells in alopecia areata. Following RNA extraction, reverse transcription yielded cDNA that acted as the sequencing template. The repertoire was sequenced with immunoSEQ multiplex PCR; TCRdb's copy has only in-frame clones and lacks some. The repertoire includes fewer than 110,000 clones, about three fifths of them detected once, and about 17% sits in the top ten. Indicated treatment: oral pan-JAK inhibitor, 5-10 mg twice daily. Sequencing was performed on CD8+ T cells sorted from blood, taken at approximately week 60, from a patient treated with tofacitinib. The source is a human donor with alopecia areata.

This clone has a single count. This chain links TRBV7-9 with TRBJ1-2, with 9 nucleotides matching TRBD1. The V segment lost 1 base and the J segment 6 bases; nucleotides outside the gene matches: 12. The CDR3 is made up of 17 amino acids. Germline lookup yields CDR1 SEHNR and CDR2 FQNEAQ (reference sequence). CDR3 protein: CASSLEVSGTGTDGYTF. DNA of the CDR3: TGTGCCAGCAGCTTAGAAGTAAGCGGGACAGGGACAGATGGCTACACCTTC.

V is TRBV7-9 and J is TRBJ2-2; tentatively, D is TRBD2 (5 bases). CDR3 length equals 16 residues. Per germline, CDR1 SEHNR and CDR2 FQNEAQ (reference sequence). The V end was cut by 3 bases, the J end by 0 bases, with 11 bases between. This CDR3 reads CASSFEGTANTGELFF. The CDR3 nucleotides read TGTGCCAGCAGCTTCGAGGGTACAGCGAACACCGGGGAGCTGTTTTTT.

This chain joins TRBV5-1 and TRBJ1-2, with D unresolved. Germline V gene data show CDR1 as SGHRS and CDR2 as YFSETQ. CDR3 size: 12 residues. With 4 bases removed from V and 14 bases from J, the gap between germline ends came to 18 bases. In nucleotides, the CDR3 is TGCGCCAGCAGCACCCGATCGGCCCTGTGGACCTTC. Translated: CASSTRSALWTF.

This clone showed up just a few times. The chain uses TRBV4-1 and TRBJ1-1; D not certain. The CDR3 totals 15 residues. The germline gives CDR1 MGHRA, CDR2 YSYEKL. V lost 1 base and J 1 base, leaving 10 bases between the germline ends. CDR3 DNA: TGCGCCAGCAGCCAAGGCGGCGGGAAGAACACTGAAGCTTTCTTT. Protein product: CASSQGGGKNTEAFF.

This chain joins TRBV5-1 and TRBJ1-6; 7 bases are a match to TRBD1. CDR1 is SGHRS and CDR2 is YFSETQ in the germline V gene. The ends lost 7 bases at V and 7 bases at J; junction bases unmatched: 5. This CDR3 contains 13 residues. As DNA, the CDR3 is TGCGCCAGCCACGGGACAGTAAATTCACCCCTCCACTTT. It is translated as CASHGTVNSPLHF.

V gene TRBV5-1 combines with J gene TRBJ1-5; D not resolved. The CDR3 is 10 amino acids. Germline V lookup: CDR1 SGHRS, CDR2 YFSETQ. V lost 5 bases and J 5 bases, leaving 2 bases between the germline ends. In nucleotides, the CDR3 is TGCGCCAGCAGATATCAGCCCCAGCATTTT. Its translation: CASRYQPQHF.

V usage is TRBV10-2 and J usage is TRBJ2-1; D may be TRBD1 (6 bases). Germline V gives CDR1 WSHSY, CDR2 SAAADI. The CDR3 has 14 residues. The V and J ends lost 4 bases and 8 bases respectively, with 15 bases between them. Here the CDR3 reads CASSGPGHGDEQFF. CDR3 in DNA: TGCGCCAGCAGTGGTCCGGGACATGGGGATGAGCAGTTCTTC.